Listed below are T cell receptor beta chains from one sample, sequenced in a study of PD-1 blockade in classical Hodgkin lymphoma. TCRdb's table, derived via immunoSEQ multiplex PCR, lists solely in-frame clones and lacks some. The sample lists roughly 40,000 clones; 75% to 90% were seen once. Sequences were derived from peripheral blood mononuclear cells (PBMCs), sampled at baseline. Receptors originate from a human donor with classical Hodgkin lymphoma. Both conserved end residues are part of each CDR3. A D gene is named only where the DNA matches it firmly. Clone size appears in some rows only: once, few, many, or a class for an expanded clone.

D	J	size	V	DNA	CDR3
-	TRBJ2-7	-	TRBV4-2	TGTGCCAGCAGCTTCCGGACAGACCTCTACGAGCAGTACTTC	CASSFRTDLYEQYF
-	TRBJ2-3	few	TRBV7-3	TGTGCCAGCAGCTTAACGGGTAGCACAGATACGCAGTATTTT	CASSLTGSTDTQYF
-	TRBJ1-2	-	TRBV5-1	TGCGCCAGCAGCTTGGGAACAGGGCCCTATGGCTACACCTTC	CASSLGTGPYGYTF
TRBD1	TRBJ2-2	-	TRBV11-1	TGTGCCAGCAGCCTCGACAGGGCCGGGGAGCTGTTTTTT	CASSLDRAGELFF
-	TRBJ1-5	-	TRBV5-8	TGTGCCAGCAGCTTGGGGTTGGGAAATCAGCCCCAGCATTTT	CASSLGLGNQPQHF
TRBD1	TRBJ1-2	-	TRBV4-3	TGCGCCAGCAGCCAAGTACTGGGACAGAGCTATGGCTACACCTTC	CASSQVLGQSYGYTF
-	TRBJ1-2	few	TRBV7-6	TGTGCCAGCAGCTTTCGGGGCGAGGATGGCTACACCTTC	CASSFRGEDGYTF
-	TRBJ1-5	-	TRBV6-5	TGTGCCAGCAGTTACTCATCCGTTTCCAATCAGCCCCAGCATTTT	CASSYSSVSNQPQHF
TRBD1	TRBJ2-1	once	TRBV9	TGTGCCAGCAGCGTAGCTGGCAGGGGGCAGGGTGGTGAGCAGTTCTTC	CASSVAGRGQGGEQFF
-	TRBJ1-2	-	TRBV5-5	TGTGCCAGCAGCCCGGTTCCCTTTTCCCCCCCTAACTATGGCTACACCTTC	CASSPVPFSPPNYGYTF
-	TRBJ2-1	-	TRBV5-1	TGCGCCAGCAGCTTGGTACAGGCTAATGAGCAGTTCTTC	CASSLVQANEQFF
TRBD1	TRBJ2-7	-	TRBV10-3	TGTGCCGTAAAGGCGGGACAGGAGGAAATTAGCTCCTACGAGCAGTACTTC	CAVKAGQEEISSYEQYF
TRBD1	TRBJ1-2	-	TRBV12-5	TGTGCTAGCTCGGTTGACAGGGCCTATGGCTACACCTTC	CASSVDRAYGYTF
-	TRBJ2-7	-	TRBV10-3	TGTGCCATCAGCGAGACGGGGCCTTCCGAGCAGTACTTC	CAISETGPSEQYF
-	TRBJ1-4	few	TRBV18	TGTGCCAGCTCGCACGAGGGGCAAGAAAAACTGTTTTTT	CASSHEGQEKLFF
-	TRBJ1-6	-	TRBV9	TGTGCCAGCAGCGTAGGTGGAGGGAGCTCCTATAATTCACCCCTCCACTTT	CASSVGGGSSYNSPLHF
-	TRBJ1-4	-	TRBV5-1	TGCGCCAGCAGCACAGGCCGTAGGGGTGAAAAACTGTTTTTT	CASSTGRRGEKLFF
-	TRBJ1-2	few	TRBV4-3	TGCGCCAGCAGCCATTCCGGGGATGGCTACACCTTC	CASSHSGDGYTF
-	TRBJ1-2	-	TRBV6-5	TGTGCCAGCAGTTACAGGCCCCGGGGCTATGGCTACACCTTC	CASSYRPRGYGYTF
TRBD2	TRBJ2-1	-	TRBV28	TGTGCCAGCAGGCCCGGGACTAGCGGCTCCTACAATGAGCAGTTCTTC	CASRPGTSGSYNEQFF
TRBD2	TRBJ2-3	once	TRBV5-1	TGCGCCAGCAGCTTGGCCTTCACAGCGGGGTACACAGATACGCAGTATTTT	CASSLAFTAGYTDTQYF
-	TRBJ2-3	-	TRBV19	TGTGCCAGTAGTATAAGAGTTGCAGATACGCAGTATTTT	CASSIRVADTQYF
-	TRBJ1-2	once	TRBV5-1	TGCGCCAGCAGCCCCGGGGCCCTTGAGGGCTACACCTTC	CASSPGALEGYTF
-	TRBJ1-5	once	TRBV4-1	TGCGCCAGCAGCCAAGTCGATCTGGGGCTCTCCAGGGGACAGCCCCAGCATTTT	CASSQVDLGLSRGQPQHF
-	TRBJ1-4	-	TRBV5-1	TGCGCCAGCAGCTTGATTAGGGATCAAAATGAAAAACTGTTTTTT	CASSLIRDQNEKLFF
-	TRBJ2-7	few	TRBV14	TGTGCCAGCAGCCATAGAGGAGCAGGCGAGCAGTACTTC	CASSHRGAGEQYF
TRBD2	TRBJ2-3	-	TRBV7-2	TGTGCCAGCAGCTTGGGACTAGCGGACACAGATACGCAGTATTTT	CASSLGLADTDTQYF
-	TRBJ2-7	-	TRBV5-1	TGCGCCAGCAGCACGCAACCGGGCCTAACCTACGAGCAGTACTTC	CASSTQPGLTYEQYF
TRBD1	TRBJ2-3	-	TRBV7-7	TGTGCTAGCAGCTTAGAGCCAGGGGGCAAAGATACGCAGTATTTT	CASSLEPGGKDTQYF
-	TRBJ1-1	-	TRBV10-3	TGTGCCATCAGTGAGTCGCAGAACACTGAAGCTTTCTTT	CAISESQNTEAFF
-	TRBJ1-6	-	TRBV5-6	TGTGCCAGCAGCTTGGCACAGGGAAATTCACCCCTCCACTTT	CASSLAQGNSPLHF
-	TRBJ2-1	-	TRBV19	TGTGCCAGTAGTAAAAGGGACAACTACAATGAGCAGTTCTTC	CASSKRDNYNEQFF
-	TRBJ2-3	-	TRBV6-4	TGTGCCAGCAGTCACCAGGGGCAAGATACGCAGTATTTT	CASSHQGQDTQYF
TRBD2	TRBJ2-7	-	TRBV6-6	TGTGCCAGCCGGGGACTAGCGGTGAACTCCTACGAGCAGTACTTC	CASRGLAVNSYEQYF
-	TRBJ1-3	-	TRBV30	TGTGCCTGGAGTCCACACCCCGTGCAGGGGGGAAACACCATATATTTT	CAWSPHPVQGGNTIYF
-	TRBJ2-7	-	TRBV27	TGTGCCAGCAGTTACGAGCAGTACTTC	CASSYEQYF
-	TRBJ2-7	few	TRBV9	TGTGCCAGCAGCGTAGGCGGCATCTCCTACGAGCAGTACTTC	CASSVGGISYEQYF
TRBD2	TRBJ2-2	-	TRBV4-2	TGTGCCAGCAGCCAAGCTGCGGGGGGCGGTACCGGGGAGCTGTTTTTT	CASSQAAGGGTGELFF
TRBD1	TRBJ2-7	-	TRBV7-2	TGTGCCAGCAGCTTAGGAGACAGGGTTGTCCACGAGCAGTACTTC	CASSLGDRVVHEQYF
TRBD1	TRBJ1-1	-	TRBV4-1	TGCGCCAGCAGCCAGTGGACAGGTCCTTCCTTTCTTAACACTGAAGCTTTCTTT	CASSQWTGPSFLNTEAFF
TRBD2	TRBJ2-2	-	TRBV5-1	TGCGCCAGCAGCTGGGGACTAGCGAACACCGGGGAGCTGTTTTTT	CASSWGLANTGELFF
-	TRBJ1-2	-	TRBV12-5	TGTGCTAGTGGTTTGGGGGGAGGGACCGGCTACACCTTC	CASGLGGGTGYTF
TRBD1	TRBJ2-1	-	TRBV5-4	TGTGCCAGCAGCTTGGTCGGGACAGGGTTTCATGAGCAGTTCTTC	CASSLVGTGFHEQFF
TRBD1	TRBJ2-7	-	TRBV7-9	TGTGCCAGCAGCCGAGGGACAGGGGGACTCAACGAGCAGTACTTC	CASSRGTGGLNEQYF
-	TRBJ2-2	-	TRBV28	TGTGCCAGCAGTTTAAGTCTTAGCGTCGGGGAGCTGTTTTTT	CASSLSLSVGELFF